These 19 T cell receptor beta chains were all obtained from the same sample, sequenced in a study of blood T cell repertoires in COVID-19. Generated by immunoSEQ multiplex PCR, the TCRdb table keeps only in-frame clones and is missing some. The data show 75,000 to 95,000 clones, 80% to 90% seen once. The sequenced sample was peripheral blood. Receptor source: a man aged 60 to 75 with acute or convalescent COVID-19.

This chain joins TRBV19 and TRBJ2-2, with 8 bases that match TRBD2. Germline V gene data show CDR1 as LNHDA and CDR2 as SQIVND (reference sequence). The CDR3 consists of 15 residues. After removal of 2 bases from V and 4 bases from J, the junction contained 3 bases not matched to a gene. The CDR3 loop reads CASSISAGGTGELFF. For the CDR3, the DNA is TGTGCCAGTAGTATAAGCGCGGGGGGCACCGGGGAGCTGTTTTTT.

The chain uses TRBV21-1 and TRBJ1-4; TRBD1 was called by the table and not checked on the DNA. TRBV21-1 has pseudogene status. The CDR3 contains 14 residues. The CDR3 DNA sequence: TGTGCCAGCAGTTCCGGGACAGGGCACGAAAAACTGTTTTTT. Translating it yields CASSSGTGHEKLFF.

This clone has only one observation. The chain employs TRBV10-3 and TRBJ2-7; 7 nucleotides align to TRBD1. Trimming removed 0 bases from V and 3 bases from J; junction bases left unmatched: 5. Germline V gives CDR1 ENHRY, CDR2 SYGVKD. This CDR3 spans 15 amino acids. This CDR3 is CAISESTGPGYEQYF. The DNA for the CDR3 is TGTGCCATCAGTGAGTCGACAGGGCCCGGCTACGAGCAGTACTTC.

The chain links TRBV27 to TRBJ2-1, with TRBD1 as a possible D gene (5 bases). Trimming removed 5 bases at V and 7 bases at J, with 15 bases between. There are 14 residues in the CDR3. Germline loops: CDR1 MNHEY, CDR2 SMNVEV (reference sequence). The DNA for the CDR3 is TGTGCCAGCAGTCTAAGGGGTTTAGGGAATGAGCAGTTCTTC. It yields the protein CASSLRGLGNEQFF.

This chain uses TRBV12-3 or TRBV12-4 with TRBJ2-1; D is perhaps TRBD1 (5 bases). This CDR3 has 13 amino acids. V shed 5 bases and J shed 4 bases, with 9 bases lying between them. The CDR3 region is CASSIQVYNEQFF. The DNA of the CDR3 is TGTGCCAGCAGTATACAGGTATACAATGAGCAGTTCTTC.

This chain joins TRBV5-6 and TRBJ2-3; 8 nucleotides align to TRBD2. The CDR3 runs 15 residues. Germline V gene lookup returns CDR1 SGHDT and CDR2 YYEEEE. J gave up 4 bases and V 4 bases, and 8 bases lay outside the gene matches. The CDR3 sequence: CASSPGGSQADTQYF. The CDR3 DNA is TGTGCCAGCAGCCCGGGGGGGTCACAGGCAGATACGCAGTATTTT.

J is TRBJ2-7 and V is TRBV18; perhaps TRBD1 as D (6 bases). Trimming left V 1 base short and J 7 bases short, with 11 bases between. The length of the CDR3 is 13 residues. Per the germline V gene, CDR1 is KGHSH and CDR2 is LQKENI. CDR3 nucleotides: TGTGCCAGCTCACCACAGGGGGAAGGGGAGCAGTACTTC. Amino acid sequence: CASSPQGEGEQYF.

The rearrangement joins TRBV11-2 to TRBJ2-2, with TRBD1 identical over 12 bases. J gave up 6 bases and V 5 bases, and 10 bases lay outside the gene matches. Germline CDR1 SGHAT, CDR2 FQNNGV. The CDR3 consists of 17 residues. CDR3 nucleotides: TGTGCCAGCAGCAACCCCCGGGACAGGGGGCTCGCCGGGGAGCTGTTTTTT. Amino acids: CASSNPRDRGLAGELFF.

This chain links TRBV4-1 with TRBJ1-6, with a tentative D call TRBD1 (5 bases). CDR3 length: 13 residues. Germline-derived CDR1 and CDR2 are MGHRA and YSYEKL. V was trimmed by 1 base and J by 10 bases, leaving 8 bases between them. This CDR3 is CASSQGGLSPLHF. CDR3 sequence (DNA): TGCGCCAGCAGCCAAGGGGGCCTGTCACCCCTCCACTTT.

V gene TRBV6-2 or TRBV6-3 combines with J gene TRBJ2-1; D is ambiguous. The CDR3 has 14 residues. CDR1 MNHEY and CDR2 SVGEGT come from the germline V gene. V was cut by 5 bases and J by 10 bases, with 18 bases left in between. The CDR3 DNA reads as TGTGCCAGCAGTCGCCATTTAGAGAGTCGGGAGCAGTTCTTC. Translating it yields CASSRHLESREQFF.

V and J are TRBV10-3 and TRBJ2-5; 10 nucleotides line up with TRBD2. This CDR3 is 16 amino acids long. CDR1 is ENHRY, CDR2 SYGVKD, per germline. V was pared by 5 bases and J by 5 bases, with 11 bases of the junction left unmatched. The CDR3 region has the DNA TGTGCCATCAGTTCTCCTAGCGGGGGAGAGGAGGAGACCCAGTACTTC. Translated, it gives CAISSPSGGEEETQYF.

The genes are TRBV29-1 and TRBJ1-2; D unclear. Germline lookup yields CDR1 SQVTM and CDR2 ANQGSEA. The CDR3 is 12 residues long. The ends were cut back, 7 bases at V and 3 bases at J, with 12 bases in the middle. This chain's CDR3 is CSASQAYYGYTF. The CDR3 DNA is TGCAGCGCCTCTCAAGCTTACTATGGCTACACCTTC.

This clone was seen more than once but under ten times. The chain has TRBV11-3 and TRBJ1-6; 7 nucleotides match TRBD1. This CDR3 is 14 amino acids long. Trimming at V came to 5 bases and at J to 7 bases, leaving 5 bases not matched to a gene. Germline values: CDR1 SGHNT, CDR2 YENEEA. CDR3 nucleotides: TGTGCCAGCAGCCAGGGACAGAAAAATTCACCCCTCCACTTT. Protein sequence: CASSQGQKNSPLHF. Looking up the rest from reference TRBV11-3 and TRBJ1-6 gives the full variable domain: EAGVVQSPRYKIIEKKQPVAFWCNPISGHNTLYWYLQNLGQGPELLIRYENEEAVDDSQLPKDRFSAERLKGVDSTLKIQPAELGDSAVYLCASSQGQKNSPLHFGNGTRLTVT.

This chain connects TRBV7-6 to TRBJ2-3; 9 bases match TRBD2. The CDR3 loop spans 15 amino acids. V trimming: 5 bases; J trimming: 6 bases; junction bases outside the gene matches: 9. Germline assignment: CDR1 SGHVS and CDR2 FNYEAQ. The CDR3 nucleotides are TGTGCCAGCAGCGTTAGCGGGAGCCCGGGGGATACGCAGTATTTT. This translates into CASSVSGSPGDTQYF.

The rearrangement joins TRBV14 to TRBJ2-1; 12 bases agree with TRBD2. V dropped 4 bases and J dropped 4; count of bases not matched to a gene: 8. The CDR3 has 17 amino acids. From germline, CDR1 is SGHDN and CDR2 FVKESK. The CDR3 nucleotides read TGTGCCAGCAGCCGGTACTCTAGCGGGGGGGCTTACAATGAGCAGTTCTTC. This codes for CASSRYSSGGAYNEQFF.

This chain joins TRBV5-6 and TRBJ1-5; TRBD1 is a possible D gene (5 bases). V lost 4 bases, J lost 9 bases, and 20 bases lay in between. CDR3 length: 15 amino acids. Germline CDR1 reads SGHDT; CDR2 reads YYEEEE. As DNA, the CDR3 is TGTGCCAGCAGCCTGGGACGACTGACAGCGTCGCCCCAGCATTTT. This translates into CASSLGRLTASPQHF.

The chain carries TRBV28 and TRBJ1-1; D perhaps matches TRBD1 (5 bases). V was cut by 3 bases and J by 3 bases, with 14 bases left in between. The CDR3 has 15 amino acids. From germline, CDR1 is MDHEN and CDR2 SYDVKM. The CDR3 DNA reads TGTGCCAGCAGTTTTGGGGTTGGGGGGGACACTGAAGCTTTCTTT. Its protein is CASSFGVGGDTEAFF. The full variable domain, in which reference TRBV28 and TRBJ1-1 provide the parts outside the CDR3, is DVKVTQSSRYLVKRTGEKVFLECVQDMDHENMFWYRQDPGLGLRLIYFSYDVKMKEKGDIPEGYSVSREKKERFSLILESASTNQTSMYLCASSFGVGGDTEAFFGQGTRLTVV.

The chain is built from TRBV5-1 and TRBJ1-4, with D unclear. V lost 4 bases and J lost 2, with 12 bases in between. CDR1 is SGHRS and CDR2 is YFSETQ in the germline V gene. The CDR3 totals 15 residues. Here the CDR3 reads CASSPAPGTNEKLFF. CDR3 in DNA: TGCGCCAGCAGCCCGGCCCCGGGGACTAATGAAAAACTGTTTTTT.

The chain carries TRBV5-1 and TRBJ1-1; 9 positions match TRBD1. After removal of 2 bases from V and 8 bases from J, the junction contained 16 bases not matched to a gene. This CDR3 spans 17 amino acids. Germline CDR1 is SGHRS and CDR2 is YFSETQ. The DNA of the CDR3 is TGCGCCAGCAGCTTTCTGGGACAGGGAGGGTCAGTAAAGGAAGCTTTCTTT. This encodes CASSFLGQGGSVKEAFF.